The clone carrying this T cell receptor beta chain came up a few times. Antigen: not known. This entry comes from a study of radiation and T cells in renal cell carcinoma. Sequenced by immunoSEQ multiplex PCR; TCRdb stores in-frame clones only, minus some. The table has around 180,000 clones, about 88% seen once. Study results and limitations: From baseline, blood top tumor clonotypes peaked at 2 weeks post-radiation.

Time point here: blood 4 weeks post-SBRT, at nephrectomy. Documented treatment: 15 Gy SBRT to primary tumor, nephrectomy 4 weeks later. CDR1 is LNHDA and CDR2 is SQIVND in the germline V gene (reference sequence). Trimming took off 0 bases at V and 9 bases at J, with 6 bases between the two ends. CDR3 length: 13 amino acids. The chain is built from TRBV19 and TRBJ1-6; no clear D. This sample comprised blood, obtained from a patient whose treatment included radiotherapy and nephrectomy. The TCR was taken from a woman aged 45-59 years with renal cell carcinoma. CDR3 DNA: TGTGCCAGTAGTATAGAACCTGGTTCACCCCTCCACTTT. It encodes CASSIEPGSPLHF.